This TCR beta chain originates from a study of shared T cell receptors in the human thymus. Germline CDR1 reads SGHRS; CDR2 reads YFSETQ. V lost 0 bases and J 0 bases, leaving 17 bases between the germline ends. This CDR3 has 18 residues. Profiled with immunoSEQ multiplex PCR; TCRdb holds only in-frame clones, not every one. The data hold some 760,000 clones, with approximately 85% observed a single time. This sample also belongs to another study, concerning human thymus T cells. That source notes: Surgeons resected thymus tissue during corrective heart surgery. Thymic as well as blood repertoires seemed to favor certain V and J genes unevenly. In unrelated individuals, thymic repertoires overlapped highly, according to related research.

The sequence was collected from a girl less than two years old with a congenital heart defect. The chain joins TRBV5-1 to TRBJ2-3; a possible D gene is TRBD1 (7 bases). The source material was thymocytes. The CDR3 coding sequence is TGCGCCAGCAGCTTGGGGACTACAGGGGAGGAGAGCACAGATACGCAGTATTTT. Translating it yields CASSLGTTGEESTDTQYF.